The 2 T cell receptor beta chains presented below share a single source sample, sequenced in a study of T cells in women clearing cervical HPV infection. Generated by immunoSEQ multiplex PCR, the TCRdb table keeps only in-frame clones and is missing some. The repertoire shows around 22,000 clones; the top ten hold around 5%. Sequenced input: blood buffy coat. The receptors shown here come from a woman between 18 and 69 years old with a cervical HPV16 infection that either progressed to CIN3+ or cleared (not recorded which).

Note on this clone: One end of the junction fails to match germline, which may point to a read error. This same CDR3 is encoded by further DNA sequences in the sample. CDR3 protein: CASSPLAGALQETQYF. CDR3 DNA, as far as it was read: TGTGCCAGCTCCCCACTAGCGGGGGCCCTCCAAGAGACC. The chain links TRBV18 to TRBJ2-5, with 11 bases fitting TRBD2. The read stops 3 residues short of the end of the CDR3; the missing end is completed from the germline J gene. The CDR3 spans 16 residues. Germline loops: CDR1 KGHSH, CDR2 LQKENI.

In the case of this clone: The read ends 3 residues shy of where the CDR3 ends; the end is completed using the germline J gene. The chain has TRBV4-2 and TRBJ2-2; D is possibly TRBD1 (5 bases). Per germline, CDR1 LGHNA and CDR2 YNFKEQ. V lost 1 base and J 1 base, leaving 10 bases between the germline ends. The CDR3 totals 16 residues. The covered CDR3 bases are TGTGCCAGCAGCCAAGGTCTTGGACAGAACACCGGGGAG. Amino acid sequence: CASSQGLGQNTGE. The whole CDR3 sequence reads CASSQGLGQNTGELFF.